The clone carrying this T cell receptor beta chain showed up just a few times. As yet, its antigen is unknown. The source of the sample is a study of radiotherapy plus CTLA-4 blockade in lung cancer. Across the study: Objective response rate was 18%; disease control rate, around 30%.

General study findings and limits: Among blood TCR repertoires after radiotherapy plus ipilimumab, tumor-derived clones expanded.

With ipilimumab providing CTLA-4 blockade, focal radiation was administered to patients who had chemo-refractory metastatic non-small-cell lung cancer. TCRdb's table, derived via immunoSEQ multiplex PCR, lists solely in-frame clones and lacks some. The data hold 45,000 to 60,000 clones, with around 79% observed a single time. This TCR was recovered from a human donor with non-small cell lung cancer who had a complete response to radiotherapy plus ipilimumab. Here the sequenced sample was peripheral blood, taken from a patient treated with radiotherapy plus ipilimumab.

The CDR3, as DNA: TGTGCCAGCAGCTCCCCGGGTGACAGGGGGCAGGGGGAGCTGTTTTTT. This encodes CASSSPGDRGQGELFF. The chain is built from TRBV5-4 and TRBJ2-2, with 10 bases identical to TRBD1. Germline-derived CDR1 and CDR2 are SGHNT and YYREEE (reference sequence). V dropped 3 bases and J dropped 8; count of bases not matched to a gene: 10. The CDR3 spans 16 residues.